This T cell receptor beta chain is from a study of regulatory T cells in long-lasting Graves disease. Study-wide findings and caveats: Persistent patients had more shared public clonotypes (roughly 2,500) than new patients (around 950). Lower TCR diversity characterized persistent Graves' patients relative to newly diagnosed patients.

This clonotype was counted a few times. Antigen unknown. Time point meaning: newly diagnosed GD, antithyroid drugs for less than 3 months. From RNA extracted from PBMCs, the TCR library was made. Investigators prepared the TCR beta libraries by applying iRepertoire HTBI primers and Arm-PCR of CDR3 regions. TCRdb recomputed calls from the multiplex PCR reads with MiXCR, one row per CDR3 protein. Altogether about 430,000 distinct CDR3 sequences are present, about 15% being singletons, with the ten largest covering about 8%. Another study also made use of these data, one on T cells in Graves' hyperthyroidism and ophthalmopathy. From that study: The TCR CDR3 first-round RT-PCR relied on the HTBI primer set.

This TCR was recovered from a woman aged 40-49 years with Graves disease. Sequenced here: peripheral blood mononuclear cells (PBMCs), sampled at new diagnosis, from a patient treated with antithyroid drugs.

The CDR3 nucleotides are TGTGCCTGGAGCCGTACATACGCCAGGGTAAAAGAGACCCAGTACTTC. Protein: CAWSRTYARVKETQYF. V is TRBV30 and J is TRBJ2-5; possibly TRBD1 for D (5 bases). This CDR3 region has 16 residues. From germline, CDR1 is GTSNPN and CDR2 SVGIG (reference sequence). V shed 3 bases and J shed 3 bases, with 20 bases lying between them. Together with reference TRBV30 and TRBJ2-5, the CDR3 gives the full variable domain: SQTIHQWPATLVQPVGSPLSLECTVEGTSNPNLYWYRQAAGRGLQLLFYSVGIGQISSEVPQNLSASRPQDRQFILSSKKLLLSDSGFYLCAWSRTYARVKETQYFGPGTRLLVL.